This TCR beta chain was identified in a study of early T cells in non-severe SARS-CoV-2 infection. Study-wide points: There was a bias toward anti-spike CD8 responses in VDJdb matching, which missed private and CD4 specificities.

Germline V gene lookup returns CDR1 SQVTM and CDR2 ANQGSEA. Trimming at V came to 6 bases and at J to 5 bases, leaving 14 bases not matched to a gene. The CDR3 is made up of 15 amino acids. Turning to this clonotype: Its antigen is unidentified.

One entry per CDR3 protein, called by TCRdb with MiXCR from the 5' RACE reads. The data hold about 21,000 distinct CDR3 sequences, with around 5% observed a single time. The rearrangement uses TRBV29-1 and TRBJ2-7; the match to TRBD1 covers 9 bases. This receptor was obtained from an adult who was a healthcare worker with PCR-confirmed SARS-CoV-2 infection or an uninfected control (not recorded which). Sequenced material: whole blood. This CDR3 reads CSVARFLGQGNEQYF. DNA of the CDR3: TGCAGCGTAGCCCGATTTCTCGGACAGGGGAACGAGCAGTACTTC.